Below, 23 T cell receptor beta chains from the same sample are listed, as sequenced in a study of TIL therapy for anti-PD-1-resistant metastatic lung cancer. This was the immunoSEQ v3 assay. Here immunoSEQ multiplex PCR was the method, and the copy in TCRdb shows in-frame clones only, minus some. The sample gives 20,000 to 30,000 clones, roughly two thirds of which show up once; around 15% is in the top ten. As for time point: pre-treatment sample, taken before nivolumab and TIL therapy. Tumor tissue came from excised metastases, mostly pleural nodules or supraclavicular lymph nodes. The specimen was tumor tissue, collected at baseline. The source is a woman aged 25-85 years with non-small cell lung cancer.

The V gene is TRBV9, the J gene TRBJ2-3; 8 bases fit TRBD1. CDR3 length equals 15 residues. The germline V gene has CDR1 SGDLS and CDR2 YYNGEE. With V trimmed by 2 bases and J by 0 bases, 2 bases remained unmatched. The CDR3 sequence is CASSVTGGSTDTQYF. For the CDR3, the DNA is TGTGCCAGCAGCGTCACAGGGGGTAGCACAGATACGCAGTATTTT. Drawing the rest from reference TRBV9 and TRBJ2-3, the complete variable domain is DSGVTQTPKHLITATGQRVTLRCSPRSGDLSVYWYQQSLDQGLQFLIQYYNGEERAKGNILERFSAQQFPDLHSELNLSSLELGDSALYFCASSVTGGSTDTQYFGPGTRLTVL.

The genes are TRBV11-2 and TRBJ2-1; D gene uncertain. Deletions cut 2 bases from V and 4 bases from J, with 9 bases between. This CDR3 comprises 14 residues. Germline lookup yields CDR1 SGHAT and CDR2 FQNNGV. Written as DNA, the CDR3 is TGTGCCAGCAGCTTAAAATCTCATTACAATGAGCAGTTCTTC. Translating it yields CASSLKSHYNEQFF.

Concerning this clone itself: At one boundary the junction diverges from the germline segment, which might be a read error. V usage is TRBV7-7 and J usage is TRBJ2-3; the match to TRBD2 covers 10 bases. CDR1 and CDR2 (germline): SSHAT, FNYEAQ (reference sequence). This CDR3 region has 14 residues. The CDR3 region has the DNA TGTGCCAGCAGCCTAGCGGGGGGCACAGATACGCAGTATTTT. Amino acid sequence: CASSLAGGTDTQYF.

This clone appeared a few times. V usage is TRBV7-9 and J usage is TRBJ1-3; D is possibly TRBD1 (5 bases). CDR1 is SEHNR, CDR2 FQNEAQ, per germline (reference sequence). V shed 4 bases and J shed 4 bases, with 8 bases lying between them. The CDR3 runs 13 residues. The CDR3 here is CASSSRGGNTIYF. CDR3 DNA: TGTGCCAGCAGCTCCCGGGGGGGAAACACCATATATTTT. The variable domain in full, completed from reference TRBV7-9 and TRBJ1-3, reads DTGVSQNPRHKITKRGQNVTFRCDPISEHNRLYWYRQTLGQGPEFLTYFQNEAQLEKSRLLSDRFSAERPKGSFSTLEIQRTEQGDSAMYLCASSSRGGNTIYFGEGSWLTVV.

This clone was recorded a few times. The chain is built from TRBV27 and TRBJ2-7; 7 bases fit TRBD1. The CDR3 sequence is 15 residues long. From germline, CDR1 is MNHEY and CDR2 SMNVEV (reference sequence). The trim removed 3 bases at V and 2 bases at J, leaving 7 bases unmatched. CDR3 sequence (DNA): TGTGCCAGCAGTTTCTGGACAGGCTATCCCTACGAGCAGTACTTC. Its protein product is CASSFWTGYPYEQYF.

The V call is TRBV6-5, the J call TRBJ1-1; the match to TRBD1 covers 9 bases. The germline V gene has CDR1 MNHEY and CDR2 SVGAGI. This CDR3 has 14 amino acids. With V trimmed by 7 bases and J by 9 bases, 12 bases remained unmatched. CDR3 DNA: TGTGCCAGCAACGACGGGGACAGGGCGCAGCAAGCTTTCTTT. Its protein product is CASNDGDRAQQAFF.

The V call is TRBV29-1, the J call TRBJ1-1; D uncertain. Trimming stripped 2 bases from V and 0 bases from J, with 13 bases between. CDR1 is SQVTM and CDR2 is ANQGSEA in the germline V gene. The CDR3 spans 15 residues. In nucleotides, the CDR3 is TGCAGCGTTGAAAAGCCGAGAGCCTTGAACACTGAAGCTTTCTTT. It is translated as CSVEKPRALNTEAFF.

The chain carries TRBV7-6 and TRBJ2-7; tentative D call: TRBD1 (5 bases). Trimming took off 0 bases at V and 2 bases at J, with 20 bases between the two ends. Germline V gives CDR1 SGHVS, CDR2 FNYEAQ. The CDR3 runs 18 residues. The DNA for the CDR3 is TGTGCCAGCAGCTTAGCGGGGCCAACAGGAAGCGCCACCTACGAGCAGTACTTC. This gives the protein CASSLAGPTGSATYEQYF.

This chain connects TRBV2 to TRBJ2-7; D remains ambiguous. There are 12 residues in the CDR3. Per the germline V gene, CDR1 is SNHLY and CDR2 is FYNNEI. V was shortened by 6 bases and J by 4 bases, with 10 bases between the two germline ends. The CDR3 region is CASRPPYYEQYF. CDR3 sequence (DNA): TGTGCCAGCAGACCACCGTATTACGAGCAGTACTTC.

The CDR3 spells CANERKDEKLFF. The CDR3 DNA follows: TGTGCCAACGAAAGGAAGGATGAAAAACTGTTTTTT. The chain carries TRBV6-5 and TRBJ1-4; D is uncertain. Trimming shortened V by 10 bases and J by 6 bases, and 12 bases separated the two germline ends. Germline V gives CDR1 MNHEY, CDR2 SVGAGI. The CDR3 contains 12 residues.

This chain joins TRBV19 and TRBJ2-3, with D perhaps TRBD1 (7 bases). Trimming stripped 6 bases from V and 4 bases from J, with 23 bases between. CDR1 LNHDA and CDR2 SQIVND come from the germline V gene (reference sequence). This CDR3 contains 17 residues. The CDR3 DNA follows: TGTGCCAGTAGCCACCCTCGCGGGCAGGGGGGTGCAGATACGCAGTATTTT. Translated: CASSHPRGQGGADTQYF.

This clone has only a few counts. The chain couples TRBV6-6 to TRBJ1-1, with no clear D. The CDR3 extends over 11 amino acids. The germline V gene encodes CDR1 MNHNY and CDR2 SVGAGI (reference sequence). The V end lost 7 bases, the J end lost 9 bases, and 12 bases lay between the germline ends. The CDR3 reads CASKRTLQAFF. CDR3 sequence (DNA): TGTGCCAGCAAACGAACCCTACAAGCTTTCTTT.

The chain uses TRBV7-2 and TRBJ1-5, with D perhaps matching TRBD1 (5 bases). With 1 base removed from V and 0 bases from J, the gap between germline ends came to 7 bases. CDR1 is SGHTA, CDR2 FQGNSA, per germline. This CDR3 spans 15 amino acids. CDR3 sequence reads: CASSLGQSSNQPQHF. The CDR3 bases are TGTGCCAGCAGCTTAGGACAGAGTAGCAATCAGCCCCAGCATTTT. The variable domain in full, completed from reference TRBV7-2 and TRBJ1-5, reads GAGVSQSPSNKVTEKGKDVELRCDPISGHTALYWYRQSLGQGLEFLIYFQGNSAPDKSGLPSDRFSAERTGGSVSTLTIQRTQQEDSAVYLCASSLGQSSNQPQHFGDGTRLSIL.

V and J are TRBV19 and TRBJ2-7; 8 bases map to TRBD2. Germline lookup yields CDR1 LNHDA and CDR2 SQIVND (reference sequence). V trimming: 10 bases; J trimming: 1 base; junction bases outside the gene matches: 9. The CDR3 spans 14 residues. CDR3 sequence (DNA): TGTGCCACCCGGACTAGCTCGGGGTCCTACGAGCAGTACTTC. Translation: CATRTSSGSYEQYF.

This clone was observed a few times. This chain links TRBV7-9 with TRBJ1-5, with D possibly matching TRBD1 (6 bases). The CDR3 runs to 14 residues. With 2 bases removed from V and 7 bases from J, the gap between germline ends came to 12 bases. Per germline, CDR1 SEHNR and CDR2 FQNEAQ (reference sequence). CDR3 sequence reads: CASSLQGPKQPQHF. Written as DNA, the CDR3 is TGTGCCAGCAGCTTACAGGGGCCGAAACAGCCCCAGCATTTT.

The V gene is TRBV11-3, the J gene TRBJ2-1; D may match TRBD1 or TRBD2 (6 bases each). This CDR3 comprises 14 residues. Germline CDR1 and CDR2: SGHNT and YENEEA. Between the trimmed V and J ends, which lost 1 base and 10 bases, there was a span of 14 bases. The CDR3 region is CASSLASGGAEQFF. The DNA for the CDR3 is TGTGCCAGCAGCTTAGCGTCCGGGGGCGCCGAGCAGTTCTTC.

This clone was picked up a small number of times. V and J are TRBV5-5 and TRBJ1-5; D is uncertain. The V gene lost 4 bases and the J gene lost 4 bases, with 12 bases spanning the gap. Germline CDR1 is SGHKS and CDR2 is YYEKEE (reference sequence). The length of the CDR3 is 14 residues. Here the CDR3 DNA reads TGTGCCAGCAGCCACGGACTTGGGAATCAGCCCCAGCATTTT. Translated: CASSHGLGNQPQHF.

The CDR3 spells CASSQEPSTDTQYF. The CDR3 coding sequence is TGTGCCAGCAGCCAAGAACCTAGCACAGATACGCAGTATTTT. The chain uses TRBV4-2 and TRBJ2-3; the D is unclear. The CDR3 consists of 14 residues. Per the germline V gene, CDR1 is LGHNA and CDR2 is YNFKEQ. With 0 bases removed from V and 0 bases from J, the gap between germline ends came to 4 bases.

The rearrangement links TRBV5-6 to TRBJ2-1, with 7 nucleotides matching TRBD1. CDR1 is SGHDT and CDR2 is YYEEEE in the germline V gene. The CDR3 totals 13 residues. Unmatched junction bases numbered 3, after V lost 3 bases and J lost 6 bases. CDR3: CASSWTGSNEQFF. CDR3 DNA: TGTGCCAGCAGCTGGACAGGTTCCAATGAGCAGTTCTTC.

V and J are TRBV4-2 and TRBJ2-4; 10 bases fit TRBD2. This CDR3 is 17 amino acids long. V shed 1 base and J 1 base; nucleotides not matched to a gene: 4. Germline values: CDR1 LGHNA, CDR2 YNFKEQ. The CDR3 protein is CASSQVLAGVAKNIQYF. As DNA, the CDR3 is TGTGCCAGCAGCCAAGTCCTAGCGGGAGTGGCCAAAAACATTCAGTACTTC.

A few counts support this clone. The rearrangement links TRBV6-6 to TRBJ1-1; D is unclear. In germline, CDR1 is MNHNY, CDR2 SVGAGI (reference sequence). Trimming pared 0 bases from V and 6 bases from J, leaving 5 bases between. The length of the CDR3 is 12 residues. The CDR3 DNA reads TGTGCCAGCAGTTACTCCACCTCTGAAGCTTTCTTT. The encoded protein is CASSYSTSEAFF.

This clone was observed a few times. The chain links TRBV27 to TRBJ2-7, with D tentatively TRBD2 (7 bases). CDR1 is MNHEY and CDR2 is SMNVEV in the germline V gene (reference sequence). Trimming took 6 bases from V and 2 from J, leaving 14 bases between them. The length of the CDR3 is 14 residues. The CDR3 loop is CASSLVGGPYEQYF. CDR3 in DNA: TGTGCCAGCAGCCTAGTCGGGGGGCCCTACGAGCAGTACTTC.

This chain connects TRBV19 to TRBJ1-2, with 10 bases identical to TRBD1. The CDR3 loop spans 15 amino acids. V gave up 9 bases and J gave up 0 bases; unmatched junction bases: 7. CDR1 and CDR2 (germline): LNHDA, SQIVND (reference sequence). The CDR3: CASWDRGWANYGYTF. The CDR3 DNA is TGTGCCAGCTGGGACAGGGGTTGGGCTAACTATGGCTACACCTTC.